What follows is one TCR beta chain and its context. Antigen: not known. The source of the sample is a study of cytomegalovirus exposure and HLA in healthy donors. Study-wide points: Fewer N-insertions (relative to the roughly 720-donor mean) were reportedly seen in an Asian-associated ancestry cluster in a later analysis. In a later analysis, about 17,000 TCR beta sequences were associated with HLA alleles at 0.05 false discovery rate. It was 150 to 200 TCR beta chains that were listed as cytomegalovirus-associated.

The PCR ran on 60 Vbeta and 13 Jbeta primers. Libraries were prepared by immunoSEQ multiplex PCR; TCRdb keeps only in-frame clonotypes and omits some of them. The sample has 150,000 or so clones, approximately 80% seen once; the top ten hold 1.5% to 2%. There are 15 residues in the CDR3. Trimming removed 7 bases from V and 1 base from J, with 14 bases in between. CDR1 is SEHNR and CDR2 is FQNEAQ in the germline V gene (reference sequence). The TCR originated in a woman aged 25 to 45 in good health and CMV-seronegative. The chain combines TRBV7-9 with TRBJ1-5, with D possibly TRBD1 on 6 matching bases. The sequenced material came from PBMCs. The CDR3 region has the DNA TGTGCCAGCACCGAGGGGGAGGGAAGCAATCAGCCCCAGCATTTT. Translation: CASTEGEGSNQPQHF.